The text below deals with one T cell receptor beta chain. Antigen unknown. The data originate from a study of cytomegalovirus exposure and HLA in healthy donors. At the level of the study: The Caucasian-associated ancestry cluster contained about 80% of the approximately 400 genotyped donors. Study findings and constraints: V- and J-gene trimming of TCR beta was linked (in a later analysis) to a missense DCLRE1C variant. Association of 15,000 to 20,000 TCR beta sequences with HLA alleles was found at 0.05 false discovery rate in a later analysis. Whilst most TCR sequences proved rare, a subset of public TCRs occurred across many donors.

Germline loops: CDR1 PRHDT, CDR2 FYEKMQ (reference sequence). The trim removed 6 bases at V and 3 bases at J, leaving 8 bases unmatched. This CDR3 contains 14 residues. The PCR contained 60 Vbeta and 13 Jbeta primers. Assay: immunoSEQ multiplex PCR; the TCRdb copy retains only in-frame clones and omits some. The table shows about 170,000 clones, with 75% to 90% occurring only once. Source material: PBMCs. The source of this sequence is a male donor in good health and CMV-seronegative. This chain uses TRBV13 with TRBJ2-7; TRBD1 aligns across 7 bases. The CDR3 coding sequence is TGTGCCAGCAGTCGACAGGGTAGAAGCTACGAGCAGTACTTC. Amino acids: CASSRQGRSYEQYF.